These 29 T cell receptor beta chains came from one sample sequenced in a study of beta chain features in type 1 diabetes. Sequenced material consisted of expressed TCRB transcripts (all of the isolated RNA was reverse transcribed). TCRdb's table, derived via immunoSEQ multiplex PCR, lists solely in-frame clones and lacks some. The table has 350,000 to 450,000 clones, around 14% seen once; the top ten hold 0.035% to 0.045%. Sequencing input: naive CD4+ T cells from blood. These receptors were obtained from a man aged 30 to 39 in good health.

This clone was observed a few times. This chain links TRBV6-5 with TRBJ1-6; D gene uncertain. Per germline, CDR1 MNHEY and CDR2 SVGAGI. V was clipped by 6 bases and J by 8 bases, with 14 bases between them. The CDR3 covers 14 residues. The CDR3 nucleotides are TGTGCCAGCAGAGTACCGGGATATTATTCACCCCTCCACTTT. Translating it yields CASRVPGYYSPLHF.

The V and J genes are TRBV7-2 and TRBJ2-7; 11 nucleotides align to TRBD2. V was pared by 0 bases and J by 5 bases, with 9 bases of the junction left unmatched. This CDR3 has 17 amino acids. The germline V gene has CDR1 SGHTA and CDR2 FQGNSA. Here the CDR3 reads CASSLAGLAGGVDEQYF. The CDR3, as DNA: TGTGCCAGCAGCTTAGCGGGGCTAGCGGGGGGAGTGGACGAGCAGTACTTC.

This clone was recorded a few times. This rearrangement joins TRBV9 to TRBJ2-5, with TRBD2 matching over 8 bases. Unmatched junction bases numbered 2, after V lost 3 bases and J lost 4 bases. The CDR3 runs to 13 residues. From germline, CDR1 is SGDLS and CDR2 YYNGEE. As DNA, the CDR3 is TGTGCCAGCAGCGCGGGACTAGGAGAGACCCAGTACTTC. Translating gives CASSAGLGETQYF.

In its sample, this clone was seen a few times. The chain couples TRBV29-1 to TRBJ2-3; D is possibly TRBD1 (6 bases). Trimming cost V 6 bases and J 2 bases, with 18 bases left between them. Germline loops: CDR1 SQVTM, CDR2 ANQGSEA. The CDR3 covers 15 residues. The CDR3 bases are TGCAGCGTCACAAGAGGGGGAACTCACACAGATACGCAGTATTTT. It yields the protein CSVTRGGTHTDTQYF.

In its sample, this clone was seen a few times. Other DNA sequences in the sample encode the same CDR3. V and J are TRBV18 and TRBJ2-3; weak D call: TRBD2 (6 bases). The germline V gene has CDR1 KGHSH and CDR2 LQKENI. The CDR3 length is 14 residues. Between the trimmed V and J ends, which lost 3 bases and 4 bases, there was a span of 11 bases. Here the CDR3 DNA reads TGTGCCAGCTCACCTCTGGGCGGGGCAGATACGCAGTATTTT. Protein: CASSPLGGADTQYF.

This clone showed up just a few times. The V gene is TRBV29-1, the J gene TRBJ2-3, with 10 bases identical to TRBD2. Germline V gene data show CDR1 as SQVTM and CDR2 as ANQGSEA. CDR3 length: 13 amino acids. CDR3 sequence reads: CGQAGGPGDTQYF. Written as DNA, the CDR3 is TGCGGCCAAGCGGGGGGGCCAGGGGATACGCAGTATTTT.

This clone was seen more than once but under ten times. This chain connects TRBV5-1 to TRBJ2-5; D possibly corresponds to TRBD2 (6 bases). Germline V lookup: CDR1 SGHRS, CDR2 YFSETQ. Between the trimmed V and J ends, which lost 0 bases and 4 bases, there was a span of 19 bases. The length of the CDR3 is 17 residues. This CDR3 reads CASSLDAGRFFRETQYF. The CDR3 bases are TGCGCCAGCAGCTTGGATGCGGGGAGGTTTTTTCGAGAGACCCAGTACTTC.

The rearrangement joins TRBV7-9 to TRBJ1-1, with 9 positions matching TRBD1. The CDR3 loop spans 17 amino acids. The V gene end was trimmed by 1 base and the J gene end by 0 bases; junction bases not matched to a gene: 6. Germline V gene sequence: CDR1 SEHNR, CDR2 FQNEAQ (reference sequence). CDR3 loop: CASSLDWDREVNTEAFF. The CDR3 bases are TGTGCCAGCAGCTTAGATTGGGACAGGGAGGTGAACACTGAAGCTTTCTTT.

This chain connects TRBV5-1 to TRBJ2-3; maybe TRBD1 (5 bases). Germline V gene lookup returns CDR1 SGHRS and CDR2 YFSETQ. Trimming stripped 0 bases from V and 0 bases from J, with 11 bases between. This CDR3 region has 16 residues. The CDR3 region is CASSLGRASSTDTQYF. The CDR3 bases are TGCGCCAGCAGCTTGGGCAGGGCTTCTAGCACAGATACGCAGTATTTT.

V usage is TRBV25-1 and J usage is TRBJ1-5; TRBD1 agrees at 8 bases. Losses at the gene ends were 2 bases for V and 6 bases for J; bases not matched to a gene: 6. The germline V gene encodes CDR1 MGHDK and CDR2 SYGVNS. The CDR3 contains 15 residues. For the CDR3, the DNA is TGTGCCAGCAGTGAAGGACAGGGAGGAAGTCAGCCCCAGCATTTT. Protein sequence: CASSEGQGGSQPQHF.

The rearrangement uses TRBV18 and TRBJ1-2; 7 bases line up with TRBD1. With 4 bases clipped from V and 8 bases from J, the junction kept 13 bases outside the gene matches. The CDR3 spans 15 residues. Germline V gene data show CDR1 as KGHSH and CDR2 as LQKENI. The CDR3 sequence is CASSQGTDITGGYTF. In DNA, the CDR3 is TGTGCCAGCTCACAAGGGACAGACATTACCGGCGGCTACACCTTC. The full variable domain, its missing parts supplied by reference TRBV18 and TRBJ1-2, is NAGVMQNPRHLVRRRGQEARLRCSPMKGHSHVYWYRQLPEEGLKFMVYLQKENIIDESGMPKERFSAEFPKEGPSILRIQQVVRGDSAAYFCASSQGTDITGGYTFGSGTRLTVV.

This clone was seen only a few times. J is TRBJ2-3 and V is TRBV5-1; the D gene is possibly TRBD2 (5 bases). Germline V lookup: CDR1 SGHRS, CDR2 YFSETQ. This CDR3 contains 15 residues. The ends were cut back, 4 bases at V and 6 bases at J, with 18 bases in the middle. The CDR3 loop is CASSNQLAGEDTQYF. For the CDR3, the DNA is TGCGCCAGCAGCAACCAGCTGGCCGGGGAGGATACGCAGTATTTT.

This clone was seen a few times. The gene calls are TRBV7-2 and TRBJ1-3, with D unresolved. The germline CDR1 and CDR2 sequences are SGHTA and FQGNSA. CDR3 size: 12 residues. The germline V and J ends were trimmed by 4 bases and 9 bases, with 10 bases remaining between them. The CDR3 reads CASSSVSGTIYF. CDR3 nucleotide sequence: TGTGCCAGCAGCTCCGTTAGCGGCACCATATATTTT.

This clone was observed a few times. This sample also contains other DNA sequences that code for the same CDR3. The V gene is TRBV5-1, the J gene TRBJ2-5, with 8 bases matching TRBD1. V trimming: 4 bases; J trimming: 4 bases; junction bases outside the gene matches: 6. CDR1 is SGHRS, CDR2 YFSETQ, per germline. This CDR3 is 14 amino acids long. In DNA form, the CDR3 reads TGCGCCAGCAGCCCCGGACAGGGACTAGAGACCCAGTACTTC. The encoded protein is CASSPGQGLETQYF.

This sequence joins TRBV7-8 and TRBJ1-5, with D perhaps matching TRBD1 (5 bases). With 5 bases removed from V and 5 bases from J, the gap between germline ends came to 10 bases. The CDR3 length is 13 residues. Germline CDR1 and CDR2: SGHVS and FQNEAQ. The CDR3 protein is CASSQGRDQPQHF. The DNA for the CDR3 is TGTGCCAGCAGCCAGGGCAGGGATCAGCCCCAGCATTTT.

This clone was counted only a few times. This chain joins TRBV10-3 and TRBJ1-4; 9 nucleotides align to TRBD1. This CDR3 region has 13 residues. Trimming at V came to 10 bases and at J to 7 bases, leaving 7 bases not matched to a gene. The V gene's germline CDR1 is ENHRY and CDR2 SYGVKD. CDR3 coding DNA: TGTGCCACCAAACGGGACAGGGTTGAAAAACTGTTTTTT. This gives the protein CATKRDRVEKLFF.

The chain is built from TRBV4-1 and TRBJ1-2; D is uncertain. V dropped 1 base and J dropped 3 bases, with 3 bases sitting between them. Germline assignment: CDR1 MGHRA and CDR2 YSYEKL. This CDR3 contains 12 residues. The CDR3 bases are TGCGCCAGCAGCCAAGGGGACTATGGCTACACCTTC. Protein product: CASSQGDYGYTF.

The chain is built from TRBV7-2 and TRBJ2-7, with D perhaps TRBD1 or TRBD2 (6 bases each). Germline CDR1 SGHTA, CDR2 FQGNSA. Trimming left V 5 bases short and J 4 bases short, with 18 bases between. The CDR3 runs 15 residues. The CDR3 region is CASSPSYGGGYEQYV. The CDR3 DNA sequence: TGTGCCAGCAGCCCCTCTTACGGGGGCGGGTACGAGCAGTACGTC.

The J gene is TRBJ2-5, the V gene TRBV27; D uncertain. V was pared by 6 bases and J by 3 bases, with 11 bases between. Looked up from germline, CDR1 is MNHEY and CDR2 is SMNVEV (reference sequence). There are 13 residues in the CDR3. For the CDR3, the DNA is TGTGCCAGCAGATCATTGACGGAAGAGACCCAGTACTTC. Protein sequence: CASRSLTEETQYF.

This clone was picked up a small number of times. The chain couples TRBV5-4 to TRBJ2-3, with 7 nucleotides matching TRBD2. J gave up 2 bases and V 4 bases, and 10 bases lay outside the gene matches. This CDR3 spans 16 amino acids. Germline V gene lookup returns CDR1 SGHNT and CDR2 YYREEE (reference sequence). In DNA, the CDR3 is TGTGCCAGCAGCGGTAATAGCGGGCGAGCCACAGATACGCAGTATTTT. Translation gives CASSGNSGRATDTQYF.

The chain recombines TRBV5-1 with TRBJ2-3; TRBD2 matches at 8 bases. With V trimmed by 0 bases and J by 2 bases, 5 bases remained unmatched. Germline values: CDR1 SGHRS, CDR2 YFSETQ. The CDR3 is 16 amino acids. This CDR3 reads CASSLEVAGPTDTQYF. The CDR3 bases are TGCGCCAGCAGCTTGGAAGTAGCGGGACCCACAGATACGCAGTATTTT.

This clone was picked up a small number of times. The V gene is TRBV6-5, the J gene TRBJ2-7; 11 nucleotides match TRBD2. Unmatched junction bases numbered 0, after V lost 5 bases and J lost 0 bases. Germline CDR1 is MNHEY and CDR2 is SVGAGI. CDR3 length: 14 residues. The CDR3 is CASSTSGGSYEQYV. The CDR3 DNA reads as TGTGCCAGCAGTACTAGCGGGGGCTCCTACGAGCAGTACGTC.

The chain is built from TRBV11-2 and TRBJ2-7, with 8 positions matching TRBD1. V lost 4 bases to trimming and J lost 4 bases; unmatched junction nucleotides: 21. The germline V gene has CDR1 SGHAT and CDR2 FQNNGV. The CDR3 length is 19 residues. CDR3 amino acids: CASSSSEGTGLVQIYEQYV. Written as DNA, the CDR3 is TGTGCCAGCAGCTCCTCCGAAGGGACAGGTTTAGTACAAATATACGAGCAGTACGTC.

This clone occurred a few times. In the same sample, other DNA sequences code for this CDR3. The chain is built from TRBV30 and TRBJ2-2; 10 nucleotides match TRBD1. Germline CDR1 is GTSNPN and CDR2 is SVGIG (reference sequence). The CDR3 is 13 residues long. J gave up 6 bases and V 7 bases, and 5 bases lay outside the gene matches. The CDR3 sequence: CASPDRGAGELFF. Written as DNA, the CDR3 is TGTGCCTCTCCGGACAGGGGGGCCGGGGAGCTGTTTTTT.

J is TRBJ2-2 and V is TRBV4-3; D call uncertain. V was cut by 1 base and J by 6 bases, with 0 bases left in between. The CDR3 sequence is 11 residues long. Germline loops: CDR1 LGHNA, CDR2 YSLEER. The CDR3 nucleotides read TGCGCCAGCAGCCAAGCCGGGGAGCTGTTTTTT. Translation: CASSQAGELFF.

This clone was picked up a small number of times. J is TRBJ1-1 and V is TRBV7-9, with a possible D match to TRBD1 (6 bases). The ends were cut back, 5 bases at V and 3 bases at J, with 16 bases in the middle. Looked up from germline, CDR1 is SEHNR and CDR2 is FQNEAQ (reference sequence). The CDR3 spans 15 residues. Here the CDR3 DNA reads TGTGCCAGCAGCAAGATAGTGGGGGCCTACACTGAAGCTTTCTTT. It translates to CASSKIVGAYTEAFF.

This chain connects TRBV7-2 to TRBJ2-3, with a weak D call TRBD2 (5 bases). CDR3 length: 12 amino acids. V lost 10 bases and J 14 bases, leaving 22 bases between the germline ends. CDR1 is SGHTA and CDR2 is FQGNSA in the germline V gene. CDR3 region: CATSSNTGWGYF. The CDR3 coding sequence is TGTGCCACCTCCTCAAACACGGGGTGGGGGTATTTT. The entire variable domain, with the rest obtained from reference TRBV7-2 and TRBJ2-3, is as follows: GAGVSQSPSNKVTEKGKDVELRCDPISGHTALYWYRQSLGQGLEFLIYFQGNSAPDKSGLPSDRFSAERTGGSVSTLTIQRTQQEDSAVYLCATSSNTGWGYFGPGTRLTVL.

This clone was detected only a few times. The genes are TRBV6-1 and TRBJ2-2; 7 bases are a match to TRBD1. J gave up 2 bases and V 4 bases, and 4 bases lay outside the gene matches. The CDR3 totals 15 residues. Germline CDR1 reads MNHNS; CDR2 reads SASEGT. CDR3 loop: CASSVGTANTGELFF. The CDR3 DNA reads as TGTGCCAGCAGTGTCGGGACAGCCAACACCGGGGAGCTGTTTTTT.

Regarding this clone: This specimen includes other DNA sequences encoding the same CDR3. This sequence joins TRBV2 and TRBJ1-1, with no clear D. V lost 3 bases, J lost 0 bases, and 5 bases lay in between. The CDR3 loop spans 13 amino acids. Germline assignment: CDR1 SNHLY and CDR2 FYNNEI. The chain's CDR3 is CASSDRVNTEAFF. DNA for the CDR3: TGTGCCAGCAGTGATAGGGTGAACACTGAAGCTTTCTTT.